These 15 T cell receptor beta chains were all obtained from the same sample, sequenced in a study of response to subunit inactivated influenza vaccine. TCRdb processed the RT-PCR reads anew with MiXCR; each CDR3 protein has one entry. The table includes roughly 160,000 distinct CDR3 sequences, over 8.5% detected once. This specimen was CD8+ T cells sorted from PBMCs, taken 23 to 25 months after vaccination. These receptor sequences come from a man aged 50 to 69 who received an inactivated influenza vaccine.

This rearrangement joins TRBV20-1 to TRBJ1-4, with 8 positions matching TRBD1. This CDR3 is 14 amino acids long. Germline V gene sequence: CDR1 DFQATT, CDR2 SNEGSKA (reference sequence). The V segment lost 4 bases and the J segment 6 bases; nucleotides outside the gene matches: 7. Here the CDR3 DNA reads TGCAGTGCTATGCACAGGGGGGCGTATGAAAAACTGTTTTTT. Its translation: CSAMHRGAYEKLFF.

This chain links TRBV20-1 with TRBJ2-1, with TRBD2 identical over 11 bases. V lost 4 bases, J lost 8 bases, and 13 bases stayed unmatched. The CDR3 has 16 residues. Germline lookup yields CDR1 DFQATT and CDR2 SNEGSKA (reference sequence). CDR3 sequence: CSATRLAGLFTDEQFF. Here the CDR3 DNA reads TGCAGTGCTACCCGACTAGCGGGGTTATTCACGGATGAGCAGTTCTTC.

The CDR3 is CASSYSSPGSPDEQFF. Written as DNA, the CDR3 is TGTGCCAGCAGCTATTCGTCACCCGGGAGCCCGGATGAGCAGTTCTTC. The gene calls are TRBV7-3 and TRBJ2-1, with D maybe TRBD2 (6 bases). Trimming removed 4 bases at V and 8 bases at J, with 21 bases between. The CDR3 is 16 residues long. CDR1 SGHTA and CDR2 FQGTGA come from the germline V gene.

This clonotype has a handful of counts. The chain recombines TRBV12-3 or TRBV12-4 with TRBJ2-1; TRBD1 agrees at 12 bases. Trimming at V came to 5 bases and at J to 4 bases, leaving 3 bases not matched to a gene. CDR3 length equals 15 residues. CDR3: CASSGDRGLYNEQFF. In DNA form, the CDR3 reads TGTGCCAGCAGTGGGGACAGGGGGCTATACAATGAGCAGTTCTTC.

The V and J genes are TRBV9 and TRBJ2-1; D possibly corresponds to TRBD1 (5 bases). Per germline, CDR1 SGDLS and CDR2 YYNGEE. V was shortened by 3 bases and J by 1 base, with 14 bases between the two germline ends. The CDR3 is 16 residues long. CDR3 sequence reads: CASSAGGAASYNEQFF. CDR3 DNA sequence: TGTGCCAGCAGCGCTGGTGGGGCGGCTTCCTACAATGAGCAGTTCTTC. The full variable domain, with the rest looked up from reference TRBV9 and TRBJ2-1, is DSGVTQTPKHLITATGQRVTLRCSPRSGDLSVYWYQQSLDQGLQFLIQYYNGEERAKGNILERFSAQQFPDLHSELNLSSLELGDSALYFCASSAGGAASYNEQFFGPGTRLTVL.

This clonotype was detected only a few times. The chain is built from TRBV28 and TRBJ2-7; D tentatively fits TRBD1 or TRBD2 (6 bases each). V lost 5 bases and J lost 7, with 18 bases in between. Germline V gene sequence: CDR1 MDHEN, CDR2 SYDVKM. The CDR3 sequence is 14 residues long. CDR3 coding DNA: TGTGCCAGCAGTGCCCGGACATGGAGGGGGGAGCAGTACTTC. This codes for CASSARTWRGEQYF. Looking up the rest from reference TRBV28 and TRBJ2-7 gives the full variable domain: DVKVTQSSRYLVKRTGEKVFLECVQDMDHENMFWYRQDPGLGLRLIYFSYDVKMKEKGDIPEGYSVSREKKERFSLILESASTNQTSMYLCASSARTWRGEQYFGPGTRLTVT.

This sequence joins TRBV3-1 and TRBJ2-1; D is unresolved. Trimming stripped 0 bases from V and 4 bases from J, with 7 bases between. The CDR3 spans 14 residues. CDR1 is LGHDT and CDR2 is YNNKEL in the germline V gene (reference sequence). The CDR3 DNA reads TGTGCCAGCAGCCAAGATAGTCTTTACAATGAGCAGTTCTTC. Amino acids: CASSQDSLYNEQFF.

This clonotype occurred a few times. CDR3 sequence (DNA): TGTGCCAGCCCGGGACTAGCGGGGGACTACACAGATACGCAGTATTTT. Amino acid sequence: CASPGLAGDYTDTQYF. This chain joins TRBV6-1 and TRBJ2-3; 14 nucleotides agree with TRBD2. The CDR3 spans 16 residues. Trimming cost V 8 bases and J 2 bases; bases outside gene matches: 6. Germline loops: CDR1 MNHNS, CDR2 SASEGT.

This clonotype showed up many times. The rearrangement joins TRBV7-8 to TRBJ2-1; 12 positions match TRBD2. Losses at the gene ends were 5 bases for V and 6 bases for J; bases not matched to a gene: 8. The CDR3 has 16 residues. Germline V CDR1 and CDR2: SGHVS, FQNEAQ. The CDR3 reads CASSPWTSGETNEQFF. In DNA, the CDR3 is TGTGCCAGCAGCCCATGGACTAGCGGGGAAACCAATGAGCAGTTCTTC.

This clonotype was detected ten times or more. V and J are TRBV4-3 and TRBJ2-3; 9 nucleotides agree with TRBD1. Trimming cost V 0 bases and J 4 bases; bases outside gene matches: 5. This CDR3 has 16 amino acids. Germline assignment: CDR1 LGHNA and CDR2 YSLEER. The CDR3 coding sequence is TGCGCCAGCAGCCAAGATTCGGGACAGGGATCAGATACGCAGTATTTT. It yields the protein CASSQDSGQGSDTQYF.

The genes are TRBV6-2 or TRBV6-3 and TRBJ2-3, with 9 positions matching TRBD1. This CDR3 is 17 amino acids long. Germline CDR1 reads MNHEY; CDR2 reads SVGEGT. Losses at the gene ends were 4 bases for V and 3 bases for J; bases not matched to a gene: 11. The CDR3 coding sequence is TGTGCCAGCAGTTCGTACGGGACAGGGTCAAGAACAGATACGCAGTATTTT. Protein: CASSSYGTGSRTDTQYF.

This clonotype was observed many times. The genes are TRBV15 and TRBJ2-3, with TRBD1 matching 7 bases. This CDR3 is 15 amino acids long. The ends lost 3 bases at V and 2 bases at J; junction bases unmatched: 5. Germline lookup yields CDR1 LNHNV and CDR2 YYDKDF (reference sequence). The CDR3 spells CATSSRGQSTDTQYF. As DNA, the CDR3 is TGTGCCACCAGCAGCCGGGGACAGTCCACAGATACGCAGTATTTT.

This clonotype appeared many times. The chain carries TRBV6-2 or TRBV6-3 and TRBJ1-6; D perhaps matches TRBD1 (5 bases). Trimming removed 0 bases from V and 10 bases from J, with 10 bases in between. The length of the CDR3 is 14 residues. CDR1 and CDR2 (germline): MNHEY, SVGEGT. DNA for the CDR3: TGTGCCAGCAGTTACTCCGGGGGAGGCTCACCCCTCCACTTT. Its protein is CASSYSGGGSPLHF.

This clonotype counts as medium-sized. The CDR3 is CASSLLRTDSYNEQFF. In nucleotides, the CDR3 is TGTGCCAGCAGCCTCCTAAGGACTGATTCCTACAATGAGCAGTTCTTC. This chain uses TRBV3-1 with TRBJ2-1; maybe TRBD2 (5 bases). V was cut by 4 bases and J by 1 base, with 14 bases left in between. CDR1 LGHDT and CDR2 YNNKEL come from the germline V gene (reference sequence). The CDR3 is 16 residues long.

This chain links TRBV6-5 with TRBJ2-5; unclear D gene. The CDR3 loop spans 13 amino acids. V lost 3 bases, J lost 5 bases, and 10 bases lay in between. Germline V CDR1 and CDR2: MNHEY, SVGAGI. The DNA of the CDR3 is TGTGCCAGCAGTTATAAGGGTGGCGAGACCCAGTACTTC. Residues: CASSYKGGETQYF.